This TCR beta chain derives from a study of OX40 agonist ivuxolimab in advanced cancers. General study results and limits: The authors also found low normalized T-cell clonal expansion in some nonresponders. Blood T cells, both CD4+ and CD8+, expanded clonally by week 6 at 0.1 to 3.0 mg/kg. Antigen specificity was not determined for the expanded peripheral T cells.

The V gene's germline CDR1 is MNHEY and CDR2 SMNVEV (reference sequence). Trimming left V 4 bases short and J 3 bases short, with 10 bases between. This CDR3 comprises 13 residues. TCRdb's copy holds only in-frame clones and misses some; the assay was immunoSEQ multiplex PCR. Altogether about 27,000 clones are present, 88% being singletons, with the ten largest covering approximately 23%. For this clone: Its cognate antigen is unknown.

Autoimmune disease history or systemic immunosuppression was exclusionary. The receptor was isolated from an adult with an advanced solid tumor such as melanoma, head and neck, liver or kidney cancer. This specimen was CD4+ or CD8+ T cells sorted from blood, taken in a trial of the OX40 agonist ivuxolimab. The V and J genes are TRBV27 and TRBJ2-7, with D unclear. CDR3 bases: TGTGCCAGCAGTTCTTCCGGTGACTACGAGCAGTACTTC. It is translated as CASSSSGDYEQYF.